The source of this TCR beta chain is a study of Graves' ophthalmopathy and Graves' hyperthyroidism. Study-level findings and limits: Thyroid clonotypes that were expanded above 0.001 frequency mostly also appeared in blood. The model predicted ophthalmopathy progression with 60% to 71% sensitivity and approximately 72% specificity.

CAS ≥3, NOSPECS ≥4, moderate-to-severe activity and duration under 3 months marked donors with ophthalmopathy. Symptoms, serum thyroxine and TRAb, thyroid ultrasound, and orbital computed tomography formed the diagnostic basis. V was pared by 5 bases and J by 3 bases, with 8 bases between. CDR3 length equals 12 residues. Germline assignment: CDR1 MDHEN and CDR2 SYDVKM. The study amplified TCR beta CDR3 regions using RNA transcripts. RT-PCR was first run with HTBI primers, then multiplex PCR in a second round. Via MiXCR, TCRdb re-called the multiplex PCR reads, giving one row per CDR3 protein. Of 150,000 to 200,000 distinct CDR3 sequences listed, roughly two fifths are singletons. Notes on this clonotype: The antigen remains unidentified.

The sequenced sample consisted of peripheral blood. This TCR came from a man between 25 and 39 years old with Graves' ophthalmopathy. The chain is built from TRBV28 and TRBJ2-7; possibly TRBD2 for D (5 bases). The CDR3 sequence: CASSTTSYEQYF. Written as DNA, the CDR3 is TGTGCCAGCAGTACAACTAGCTACGAGCAGTACTTC.